This T cell receptor (beta chain) came from a study of metastatic and nonmetastatic thyroid tumors. Study-level information: Repertoires from malignant and benign thyroid patients were compared across blood and tumor or nodule tissue. General study points: It was reported that TCR beta diversity was significantly higher in malignant thyroid tumors than benign nodules, in blood and tumor.

As handled by the study authors: The study built a papillary thyroid cancer distant-metastasis classifier from CDR3 differences across clinicopathological groups. TCRdb reanalyzed the PCR reads with MiXCR. It is TCRdb's table, rather than the study itself, that gives the V and J calls and clone size. This table holds more than 85,000 clones, roughly 8.6% found once. Many counts were recorded for this clone. Its specificity is unknown. The ends were cut back, 4 bases at V and 7 bases at J, with 19 bases in the middle. Germline values: CDR1 LGHDT, CDR2 YNNKEL (reference sequence). The CDR3 loop spans 15 amino acids. Nobody among the patients had been given any treatment before thyroid surgery.

This sequence originates from a female donor with papillary thyroid cancer or a benign thyroid nodule (not recorded which). Some clones in this sample may be carry-over from other donors' samples. The sequencing input was blood. V and J are TRBV3-1 and TRBJ1-2; TRBD1 is a possible D gene (5 bases). The CDR3, as DNA: TGTGCCAGCAGCCTCGGACCCTCGGGGCAGGCTGGCTACACCTTC. Protein product: CASSLGPSGQAGYTF.